The clone carrying this T cell receptor (beta chain) was counted many times. Germline CDR1 MNHEY, CDR2 SMNVEV (reference sequence). The junction had 6 bases not matched to a gene; V was cut back by 4 bases and J by 6 bases. The CDR3 length is 14 residues. Time point given: longitudinal time-point 3. The data belong to a study of neurological immune-mediated disorders. TCRdb fed the 5' RACE reads into MiXCR, producing one record per CDR3 protein. This table has roughly 100,000 distinct CDR3 sequences, approximately 11% appearing once. The V gene is TRBV27, the J gene TRBJ2-1; 7 positions match TRBD1. The sequenced material came from PBMCs. The source of this sequence is a female donor with HTLV-1-associated myelopathy (HAM/TSP). The CDR3 DNA follows: TGTGCCAGCAGTTCAGGGGGAGCATTCAATGAGCAGTTCTTC. Its translation: CASSSGGAFNEQFF.